This T cell receptor beta chain was observed in a study of blood T cells in healthy people across ages. Looking at the study overall: Template switching captured about one barcoded beta molecule per two T cells.

Together with a sample-barcoded 5' primer, a J-beta primer mix was included in a second PCR lasting about 6 to 12 cycles. The study obtained at least 3 million CDR3-containing paired-end reads from every sample. TCRdb re-derived calls from the 5' RACE reads in MiXCR, one entry per CDR3 protein. The sample shows about 1,500,000 distinct CDR3 sequences, 25% to 30% of them seen only once. Study-level findings and limits: Long-lived donors exceeded aged donors in naive CD4+ cells and diversity. The recorded TCR beta diversity per million T cells decreased in a roughly linear manner with age.

Comments on this clonotype: As yet, its antigen is unknown.

This sequence was found in a woman aged 30 to 39 in good health. Material: blood.

CDR3 sequence (DNA): TGCAGTGCTAGGTCACAGGGGGGCACCGGGGAGCTGTTTTTT. Amino acids: CSARSQGGTGELFF. The rearrangement joins TRBV20-1 to TRBJ2-2, with 8 bases lining up with TRBD1. This CDR3 is built from 14 residues. V lost 3 bases to trimming and J lost 4 bases; unmatched junction nucleotides: 4. The V gene's germline CDR1 is DFQATT and CDR2 SNEGSKA (reference sequence).